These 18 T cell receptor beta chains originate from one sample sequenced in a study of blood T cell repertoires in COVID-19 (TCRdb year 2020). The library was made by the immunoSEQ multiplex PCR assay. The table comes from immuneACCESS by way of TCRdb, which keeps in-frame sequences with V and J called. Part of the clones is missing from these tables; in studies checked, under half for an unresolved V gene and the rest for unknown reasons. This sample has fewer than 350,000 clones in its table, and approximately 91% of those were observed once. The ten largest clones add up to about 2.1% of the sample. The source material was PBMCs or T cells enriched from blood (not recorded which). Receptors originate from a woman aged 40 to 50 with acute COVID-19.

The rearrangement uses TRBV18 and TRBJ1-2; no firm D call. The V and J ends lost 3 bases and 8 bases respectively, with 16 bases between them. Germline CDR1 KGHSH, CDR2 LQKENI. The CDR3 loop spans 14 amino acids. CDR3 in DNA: TGTGCCAGCTCACCCGACCGCACTAGTATAGGCTACACCTTC. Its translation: CASSPDRTSIGYTF.

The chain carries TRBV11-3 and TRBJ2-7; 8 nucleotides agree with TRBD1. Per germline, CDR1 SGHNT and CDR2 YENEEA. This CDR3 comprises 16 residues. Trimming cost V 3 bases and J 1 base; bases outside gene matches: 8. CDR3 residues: CASSFPDRERSYEQYF. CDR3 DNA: TGTGCCAGCAGCTTTCCGGACAGGGAGAGGTCCTACGAGCAGTACTTC.

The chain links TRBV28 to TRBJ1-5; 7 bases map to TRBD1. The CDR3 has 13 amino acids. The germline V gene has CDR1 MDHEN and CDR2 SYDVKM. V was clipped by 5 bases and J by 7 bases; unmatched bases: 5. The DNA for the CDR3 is TGTGCCAGCAGTACAGGGGCGGCACAGCCCCAGCATTTT. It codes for CASSTGAAQPQHF.

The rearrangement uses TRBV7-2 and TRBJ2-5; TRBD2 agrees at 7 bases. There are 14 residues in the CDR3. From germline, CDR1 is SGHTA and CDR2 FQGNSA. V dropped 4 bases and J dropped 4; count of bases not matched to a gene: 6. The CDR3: CASSWGGNGETQYF. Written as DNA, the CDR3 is TGTGCCAGCAGCTGGGGGGGGAACGGAGAGACCCAGTACTTC.

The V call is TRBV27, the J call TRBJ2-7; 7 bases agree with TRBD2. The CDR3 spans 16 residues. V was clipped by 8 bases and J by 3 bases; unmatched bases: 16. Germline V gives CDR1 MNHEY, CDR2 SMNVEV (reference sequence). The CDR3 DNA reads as TGTGCCAGCTCGGCGCGGGGAGGGGTGGGAGGCTACGAGCAGTACTTC. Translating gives CASSARGGVGGYEQYF.

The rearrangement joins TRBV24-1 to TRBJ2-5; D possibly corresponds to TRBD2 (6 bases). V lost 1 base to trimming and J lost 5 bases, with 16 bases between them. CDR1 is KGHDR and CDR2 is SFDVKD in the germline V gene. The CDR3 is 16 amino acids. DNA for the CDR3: TGTGCCACCAGTGATTTTACTAGCCCCGGTGGGGAGACCCAGTACTTC. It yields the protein CATSDFTSPGGETQYF.

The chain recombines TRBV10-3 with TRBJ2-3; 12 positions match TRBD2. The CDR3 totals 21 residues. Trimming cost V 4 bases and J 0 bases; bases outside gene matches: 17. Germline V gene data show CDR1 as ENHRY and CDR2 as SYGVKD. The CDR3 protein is CAISATTSGGSSSSSTDTQYF. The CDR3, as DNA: TGTGCCATCAGTGCGACCACTAGCGGGGGGTCAAGTTCATCTAGCACAGATACGCAGTATTTT.

CDR3 amino acids: CASSLSGVASPLHF. The DNA for the CDR3 is TGTGCCAGCAGCTTAAGTGGAGTTGCCTCACCCCTCCACTTT. The chain uses TRBV7-2 and TRBJ1-6, with unresolved D. Trimming took off 2 bases at V and 10 bases at J, with 12 bases between the two ends. This CDR3 comprises 14 residues. Germline loops: CDR1 SGHTA, CDR2 FQGNSA.

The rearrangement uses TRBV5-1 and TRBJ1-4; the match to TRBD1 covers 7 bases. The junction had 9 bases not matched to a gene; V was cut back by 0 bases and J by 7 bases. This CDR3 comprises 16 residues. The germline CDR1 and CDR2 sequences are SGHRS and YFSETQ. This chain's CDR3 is CASSLGAGGTGEKLFF. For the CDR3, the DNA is TGCGCCAGCAGCTTGGGGGCAGGGGGAACGGGTGAAAAACTGTTTTTT.

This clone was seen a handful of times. CDR3 sequence: CASSRTSGTSGQETQYF. The CDR3 nucleotides read TGTGCCAGCAGCCGAACATCGGGGACTAGCGGTCAAGAGACCCAGTACTTC. This chain connects TRBV3-1 (or the pseudogene TRBV3-2) to TRBJ2-5; 11 bases map to TRBD2. The CDR3 consists of 17 residues. V lost 4 bases, J lost 2 bases, and 9 bases stayed unmatched. The germline V gene has CDR1 LGHDT and CDR2 YNNKEL (reference sequence).

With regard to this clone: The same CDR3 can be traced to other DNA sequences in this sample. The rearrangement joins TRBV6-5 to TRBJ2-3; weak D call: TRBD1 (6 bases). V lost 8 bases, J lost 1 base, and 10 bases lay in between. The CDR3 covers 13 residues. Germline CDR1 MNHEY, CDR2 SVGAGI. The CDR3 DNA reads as TGTGCCAGCGGGCAGGGGCGCACAGATACGCAGTATTTT. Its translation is CASGQGRTDTQYF.

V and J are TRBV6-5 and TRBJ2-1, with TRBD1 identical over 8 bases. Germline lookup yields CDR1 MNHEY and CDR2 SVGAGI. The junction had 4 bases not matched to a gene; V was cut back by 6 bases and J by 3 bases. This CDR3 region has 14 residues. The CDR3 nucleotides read TGTGCCAGCAGCAGAGGACAGGGCTACAATGAGCAGTTCTTC. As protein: CASSRGQGYNEQFF.

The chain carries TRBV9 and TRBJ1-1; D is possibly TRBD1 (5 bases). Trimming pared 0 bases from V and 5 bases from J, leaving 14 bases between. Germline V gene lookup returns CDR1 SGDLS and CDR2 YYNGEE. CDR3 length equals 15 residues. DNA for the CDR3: TGTGCCAGCAGCGTAGTGGGCGGGGACGGGACTGAAGCTTTCTTT. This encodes CASSVVGGDGTEAFF.

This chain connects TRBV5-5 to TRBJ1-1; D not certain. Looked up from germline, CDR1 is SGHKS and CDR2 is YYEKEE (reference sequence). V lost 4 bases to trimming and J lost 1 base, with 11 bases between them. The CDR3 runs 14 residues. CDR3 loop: CASSLWRTNTEAFF. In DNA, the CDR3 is TGTGCCAGCAGCCTATGGAGGACGAACACTGAAGCTTTCTTT.

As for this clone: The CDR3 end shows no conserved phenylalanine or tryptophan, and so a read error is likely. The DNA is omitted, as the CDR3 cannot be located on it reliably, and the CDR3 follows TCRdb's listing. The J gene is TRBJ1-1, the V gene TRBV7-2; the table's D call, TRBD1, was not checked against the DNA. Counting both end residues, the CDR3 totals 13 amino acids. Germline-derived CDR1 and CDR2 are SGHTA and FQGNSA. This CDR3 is CASSLGQGVVGEI.

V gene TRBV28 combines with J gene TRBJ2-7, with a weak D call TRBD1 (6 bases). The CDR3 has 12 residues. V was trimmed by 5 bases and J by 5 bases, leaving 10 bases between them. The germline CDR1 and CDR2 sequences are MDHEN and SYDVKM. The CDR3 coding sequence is TGTGCCAGCAGTGTCAGGGGAGACGAGCAGTACTTC. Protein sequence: CASSVRGDEQYF.

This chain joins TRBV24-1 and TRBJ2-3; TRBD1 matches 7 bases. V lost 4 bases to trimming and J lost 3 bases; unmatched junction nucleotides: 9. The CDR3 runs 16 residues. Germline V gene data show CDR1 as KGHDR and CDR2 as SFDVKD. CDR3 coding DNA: TGTGCCACCAGTGACACCGGGACAGCAACTACAGATACGCAGTATTTT. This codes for CATSDTGTATTDTQYF.

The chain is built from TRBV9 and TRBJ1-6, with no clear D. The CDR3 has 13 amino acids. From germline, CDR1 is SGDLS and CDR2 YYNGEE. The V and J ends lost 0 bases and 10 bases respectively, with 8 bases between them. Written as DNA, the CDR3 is TGTGCCAGCAGCGTAGATCCTTCGTCACCCCTCCACTTT. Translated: CASSVDPSSPLHF.